These T cell receptor beta chains were read from a single sample in a study of response to subunit inactivated influenza vaccine. TCRdb redid the calling of the RT-PCR reads with MiXCR, one entry per CDR3 protein. The data contain more than 500,000 distinct CDR3 sequences, roughly 10% of them singletons. The sample was also linked to a second study, of T cells expressing NK-cell markers.

Sample: PBMCs from blood, taken on the day of vaccination. The source is a man aged 50-59 years who received an inactivated influenza vaccine. Both conserved end residues are trimmed from each CDR3. Expanded clones are given a class, and other clones once, few, many or no size at all.

>many|TRBV7-9|TRBJ2-1
ASSSYKGWIYNEQF
>.|TRBV21-1|TRBJ2-7
ASSKGRRGGPESYEQY
>.|TRBV29-1|TRBJ2-1
SVGLVNEQF
>few|TRBV24-1|TRBJ2-3
ATSDLAGGPNTQY
>.|TRBV11-2|TRBJ1-6
ASSLVPVMTPLH
>.|TRBV7-2|TRBJ2-1
ASTPPGRNEQF
>few|TRBV3-1|TRBJ2-2
ASSPGLAANTGELF
>many|TRBV27|TRBJ2-3
ASSRIDGTLSTDTQY
>few|TRBV6-6|TRBJ2-3
ASRPGADTQY
>few|TRBV7-9|TRBJ2-3
ASSPTLTDTQY
>.|TRBV20-1|TRBJ2-6
SARVSNRLSGANVLT
>few|TRBV2|TRBJ2-5
ASSFRGLGMGTQY
>.|TRBV4-1|TRBJ1-2
ASSQVGSYSGYT
>many|TRBV7-2|TRBJ2-1
ASSLVGTSGNNEQF
>.|TRBV20-1|TRBJ1-6
SARSDGARRTYNSPLH
>many|TRBV25-1|TRBJ2-1
ASSAPGLAAYNEQF
>many|TRBV10-3|TRBJ1-2
AISESTGLGYT